Listed here are 22 T cell receptor beta chains from one sample, sequenced in a study of T-cell memory formation after mild COVID-19. TCRdb ran MiXCR on the 5' RACE reads and lists one entry per CDR3 protein. The sample yields about 200,000 distinct CDR3 sequences, 7.5% to 10% seen once. What was sequenced was PBMCs or a T cell subset sorted from them (not recorded which). All receptors come from a man younger than 35 who had mild COVID-19 (a few samples of this study predate the infection). Cell type and time point are not known.

This clonotype was seen a handful of times. This chain connects TRBV4-1 to TRBJ2-3, with D possibly matching TRBD2 (6 bases). Germline V CDR1 and CDR2: MGHRA, YSYEKL. CDR3 length equals 18 residues. The V gene lost 0 bases and the J gene lost 10 bases, with 26 bases spanning the gap. CDR3 sequence (DNA): TGCGCCAGCAGCCAAGAGAAAGGAGGCGGGGCGTTCATACTGGCGCAGTATTTT. Protein product: CASSQEKGGGAFILAQYF.

In this sample, this clonotype turned up a few times. The chain couples TRBV4-1 to TRBJ1-3, with D perhaps TRBD1 (5 bases). CDR3 length equals 16 residues. V lost 1 base and J 0 bases, leaving 10 bases between the germline ends. CDR1 MGHRA and CDR2 YSYEKL come from the germline V gene. The CDR3 is CASSQVGQSSGNTIYF. Here the CDR3 DNA reads TGCGCCAGCAGCCAAGTGGGGCAGAGCTCTGGAAACACCATATATTTT.

This clonotype was seen more than once but under ten times. The V and J genes are TRBV19 and TRBJ2-1; possible D gene TRBD2, 5 bases. The CDR3 loop spans 16 amino acids. Per the germline V gene, CDR1 is LNHDA and CDR2 is SQIVND (reference sequence). V was cut by 3 bases and J by 0 bases, with 12 bases left in between. The CDR3 here is CASSISGLHSYNEQFF. CDR3 DNA sequence: TGTGCCAGTAGTATCTCGGGGTTGCACTCCTACAATGAGCAGTTCTTC.

This chain uses TRBV5-8 with TRBJ2-1; D is perhaps TRBD2 (6 bases). This CDR3 contains 12 residues. V was clipped by 6 bases and J by 9 bases, with 13 bases between them. Germline V gene lookup returns CDR1 SGHTS and CDR2 YDEGEE. CDR3 nucleotide sequence: TGTGCCAGCACCCGGGGTAGCGGTGAGCAGTTCTTC. This encodes CASTRGSGEQFF.

This clonotype turned up a few times. The rearrangement links TRBV5-1 to TRBJ1-6, with no clear D. Germline V gene data show CDR1 as SGHRS and CDR2 as YFSETQ. This CDR3 contains 14 residues. Trimming pared 0 bases from V and 7 bases from J, leaving 8 bases between. The CDR3 DNA reads as TGCGCCAGCAGCTTGGAAGGTCAAAATTCACCCCTCCACTTT. It codes for CASSLEGQNSPLHF.

The chain carries TRBV5-1 and TRBJ2-7; 8 nucleotides line up with TRBD1. This CDR3 comprises 14 residues. The V gene's germline CDR1 is SGHRS and CDR2 YFSETQ. J lost 2 bases, V lost 3 bases, and 4 bases had no gene match. CDR3 DNA sequence: TGCGCCAGCAGCTACGACAGGGGCGCCTACGAGCAGTACTTC. The encoded protein is CASSYDRGAYEQYF.

This rearrangement joins TRBV5-1 to TRBJ2-5; 9 bases fit TRBD1. The CDR3 has 14 amino acids. The junction had 4 bases not matched to a gene; V was cut back by 3 bases and J by 4 bases. Germline CDR1 and CDR2: SGHRS and YFSETQ. CDR3 protein: CASSSGQGVETQYF. DNA for the CDR3: TGCGCCAGCAGCTCGGGACAGGGTGTAGAGACCCAGTACTTC.

The sample holds many counts of this clonotype. As DNA, the CDR3 is TGTGCCAGCAGCTTAGCCAGGGCCAAAAACATTCAGTACTTC. Its translation: CASSLARAKNIQYF. J is TRBJ2-4 and V is TRBV11-2; D unresolved. The CDR3 loop spans 14 amino acids. The ends were cut back, 1 base at V and 1 base at J, with 5 bases in the middle. The germline V gene encodes CDR1 SGHAT and CDR2 FQNNGV.

This clonotype was counted many times. Written as DNA, the CDR3 is TGCGCCAGCACTCGGACCCCTCCAGATACGCAGTATTTT. It translates to CASTRTPPDTQYF. This chain connects TRBV5-1 to TRBJ2-3, with D unresolved. There are 13 residues in the CDR3. Trimming shortened V by 6 bases and J by 4 bases, and 12 bases separated the two germline ends. Germline loops: CDR1 SGHRS, CDR2 YFSETQ. The full variable domain, rest sourced from reference TRBV5-1 and TRBJ2-3, is KAGVTQTPRYLIKTRGQQVTLSCSPISGHRSVSWYQQTPGQGLQFLFEYFSETQRNKGNFPGRFSGRQFSNSRSEMNVSTLELGDSALYLCASTRTPPDTQYFGPGTRLTVL.

V usage is TRBV4-2 and J usage is TRBJ2-3; no clear D. V was pared by 0 bases and J by 0 bases, with 1 base between. CDR1 LGHNA and CDR2 YNFKEQ come from the germline V gene. The CDR3 runs to 13 residues. Here the CDR3 DNA reads TGTGCCAGCAGCCAAGAGAGCACAGATACGCAGTATTTT. Encoded protein: CASSQESTDTQYF.

This chain joins TRBV19 and TRBJ1-5; 7 nucleotides align to TRBD1. V dropped 1 base and J dropped 1; count of bases not matched to a gene: 1. Germline-derived CDR1 and CDR2 are LNHDA and SQIVND (reference sequence). This CDR3 has 15 residues. CDR3 sequence: CASSIVRGSNQPQHF. In DNA form, the CDR3 reads TGTGCCAGTAGTATAGTCAGGGGGAGCAATCAGCCCCAGCATTTT.

The V gene is TRBV7-2, the J gene TRBJ1-2; D is unclear. This CDR3 contains 12 residues. V shed 8 bases and J shed 2 bases, with 9 bases lying between them. CDR1 is SGHTA and CDR2 is FQGNSA in the germline V gene. The CDR3, as DNA: TGTGCCAGCGCAAGGGCCAACTATGGCTACACCTTC. It specifies CASARANYGYTF.

The V gene is TRBV2, the J gene TRBJ1-3, with D perhaps TRBD1 (6 bases). The germline gives CDR1 SNHLY, CDR2 FYNNEI. CDR3 length: 15 amino acids. The ends were cut back, 8 bases at V and 0 bases at J, with 14 bases in the middle. For the CDR3, the DNA is TGTGCCAGCCACTGGGACACCGCCTCTGGAAACACCATATATTTT. Protein: CASHWDTASGNTIYF. Filled out from reference TRBV2 and TRBJ1-3, the complete variable domain reads EPEVTQTPSHQVTQMGQEVILRCVPISNHLYFYWYRQILGQKVEFLVSFYNNEISEKSEIFDDQFSVERPDGSNFTLKIRSTKLEDSAMYFCASHWDTASGNTIYFGEGSWLTVV.

Only a few counts were recorded for this clonotype. The chain carries TRBV7-2 and TRBJ1-6; no reliable D call. CDR3 size: 15 residues. Per germline, CDR1 SGHTA and CDR2 FQGNSA. With 2 bases removed from V and 9 bases from J, the gap between germline ends came to 14 bases. The CDR3 is CASSLYGDVGSPLHF. Written as DNA, the CDR3 is TGTGCCAGCAGCTTATACGGGGATGTGGGTTCACCCCTCCACTTT.

This clonotype was picked up a small number of times. The chain combines TRBV27 with TRBJ2-5, with a tentative D call TRBD2 (7 bases). Germline V CDR1 and CDR2: MNHEY, SMNVEV (reference sequence). V was pared by 8 bases and J by 4 bases, with 23 bases between. The CDR3 is 16 amino acids. Written as DNA, the CDR3 is TGTGCCAGCCGGAGGGGGGGGGGGCCGTCGCGAGAGACCCAGTACTTC. Amino acid sequence: CASRRGGGPSRETQYF.

This clonotype appeared a single time. V gene TRBV12-3 or TRBV12-4 combines with J gene TRBJ1-5; D possibly corresponds to TRBD1 (5 bases). The CDR3 has 14 amino acids. V was cut by 5 bases and J by 6 bases, with 14 bases left in between. The CDR3 DNA follows: TGTGCCAGCAGTAGAACTGCAGGGTTTCAGCCCCAGCATTTT. This sequence encodes CASSRTAGFQPQHF.

The sample holds a few counts of this clonotype. The chain joins TRBV2 to TRBJ2-3, with 12 bases fitting TRBD2. The ends lost 5 bases at V and 5 bases at J; junction bases unmatched: 8. Germline values: CDR1 SNHLY, CDR2 FYNNEI. This CDR3 is built from 16 residues. The CDR3 region is CASSTALAGGQDTQYF. CDR3 nucleotide sequence: TGTGCCAGCAGTACCGCACTAGCGGGGGGCCAAGATACGCAGTATTTT. Complete variable domain (other parts from reference TRBV2 and TRBJ2-3): EPEVTQTPSHQVTQMGQEVILRCVPISNHLYFYWYRQILGQKVEFLVSFYNNEISEKSEIFDDQFSVERPDGSNFTLKIRSTKLEDSAMYFCASSTALAGGQDTQYFGPGTRLTVL.

This clonotype occurred a few times. The chain links TRBV18 to TRBJ1-5; TRBD1 might be the D (6 bases). The CDR3 is made up of 14 amino acids. V shed 3 bases and J shed 7 bases, with 13 bases lying between them. Germline V gene lookup returns CDR1 KGHSH and CDR2 LQKENI. CDR3 sequence (DNA): TGTGCCAGCTCACCCGGACAGACCGGGCAGCCCCAGCATTTT. Its translation: CASSPGQTGQPQHF.

The chain carries TRBV4-3 and TRBJ1-2, with 9 bases aligning to TRBD1. This CDR3 has 15 residues. Per the germline V gene, CDR1 is LGHNA and CDR2 is YSLEER. With V trimmed by 4 bases and J by 8 bases, 11 bases remained unmatched. The CDR3 DNA sequence: TGCGCCAGCAGCCTAACCGGACAGGGGAGGTCCGGCTACACCTTC. It is translated as CASSLTGQGRSGYTF.

This clonotype was found a few times. This chain joins TRBV6-2 or TRBV6-3 and TRBJ1-4; 7 positions match TRBD1. V shed 5 bases, J shed 2 bases, and the junction held 2 bases outside the gene matches. The germline CDR1 and CDR2 sequences are MNHEY and SVGEGT. The CDR3 extends over 14 amino acids. The CDR3 DNA is TGTGCCAGCAGTACAGGGGCGACTAATGAAAAACTGTTTTTT. This translates into CASSTGATNEKLFF.

This clonotype was detected a few times. V and J are TRBV6-6 and TRBJ2-7; the match to TRBD2 covers 13 bases. Losses at the gene ends were 7 bases for V and 0 bases for J; bases not matched to a gene: 3. The germline gives CDR1 MNHNY, CDR2 SVGAGI (reference sequence). The CDR3 loop spans 15 amino acids. CDR3 bases: TGTGCCAGCACCGGACTAGCGGGGGCCTCCTACGAGCAGTACTTC. As protein: CASTGLAGASYEQYF.

This clonotype was picked up many times. The chain is built from TRBV6-2 or TRBV6-3 and TRBJ2-7, with 7 nucleotides matching TRBD1. The V and J ends lost 2 bases and 0 bases, in that order; junction bases with no gene match: 4. This CDR3 is built from 15 residues. The germline V gene has CDR1 MNHEY and CDR2 SVGEGT. CDR3 DNA: TGTGCCAGCAGTTACCAGGGGGAGAGCTCCTACGAGCAGTACTTC. It codes for CASSYQGESSYEQYF.